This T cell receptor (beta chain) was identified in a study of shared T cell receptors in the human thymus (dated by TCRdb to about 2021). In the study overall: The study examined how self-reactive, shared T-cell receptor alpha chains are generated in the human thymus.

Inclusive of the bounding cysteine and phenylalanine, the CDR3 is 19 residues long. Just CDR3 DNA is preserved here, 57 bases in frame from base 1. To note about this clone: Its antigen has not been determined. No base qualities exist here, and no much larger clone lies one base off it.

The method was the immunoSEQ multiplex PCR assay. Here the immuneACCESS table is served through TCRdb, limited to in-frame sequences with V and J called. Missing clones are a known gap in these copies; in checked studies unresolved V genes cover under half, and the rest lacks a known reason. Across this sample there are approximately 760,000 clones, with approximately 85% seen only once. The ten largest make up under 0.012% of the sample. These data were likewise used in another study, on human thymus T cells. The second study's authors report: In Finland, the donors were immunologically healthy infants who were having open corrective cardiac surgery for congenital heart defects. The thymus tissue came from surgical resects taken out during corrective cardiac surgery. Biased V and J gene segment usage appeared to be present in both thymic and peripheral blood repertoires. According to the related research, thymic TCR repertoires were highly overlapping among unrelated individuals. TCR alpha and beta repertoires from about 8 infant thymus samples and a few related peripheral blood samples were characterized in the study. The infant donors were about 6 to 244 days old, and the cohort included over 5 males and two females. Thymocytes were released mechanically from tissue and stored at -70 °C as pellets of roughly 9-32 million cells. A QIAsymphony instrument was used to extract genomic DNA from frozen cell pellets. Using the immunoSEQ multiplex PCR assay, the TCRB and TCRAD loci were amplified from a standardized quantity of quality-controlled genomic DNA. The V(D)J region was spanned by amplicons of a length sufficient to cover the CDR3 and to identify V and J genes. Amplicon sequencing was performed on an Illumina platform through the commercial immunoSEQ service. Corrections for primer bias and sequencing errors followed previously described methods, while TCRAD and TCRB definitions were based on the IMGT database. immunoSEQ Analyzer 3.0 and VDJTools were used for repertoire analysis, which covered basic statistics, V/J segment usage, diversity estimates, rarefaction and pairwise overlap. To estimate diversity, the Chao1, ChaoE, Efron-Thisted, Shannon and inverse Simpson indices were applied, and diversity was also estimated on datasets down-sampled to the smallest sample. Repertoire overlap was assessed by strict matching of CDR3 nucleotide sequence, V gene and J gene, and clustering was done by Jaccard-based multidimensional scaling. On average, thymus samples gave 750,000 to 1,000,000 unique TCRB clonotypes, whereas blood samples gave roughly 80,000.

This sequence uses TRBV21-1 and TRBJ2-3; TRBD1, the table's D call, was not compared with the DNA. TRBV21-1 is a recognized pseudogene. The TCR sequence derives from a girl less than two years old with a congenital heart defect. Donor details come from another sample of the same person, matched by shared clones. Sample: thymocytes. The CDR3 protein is CASKNFGRTEDTHTDTQYF. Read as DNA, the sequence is TGTGCCAGCAAAAACTTTGGCAGGACAGAAGACACACACACAGATACGCAGTATTTT.